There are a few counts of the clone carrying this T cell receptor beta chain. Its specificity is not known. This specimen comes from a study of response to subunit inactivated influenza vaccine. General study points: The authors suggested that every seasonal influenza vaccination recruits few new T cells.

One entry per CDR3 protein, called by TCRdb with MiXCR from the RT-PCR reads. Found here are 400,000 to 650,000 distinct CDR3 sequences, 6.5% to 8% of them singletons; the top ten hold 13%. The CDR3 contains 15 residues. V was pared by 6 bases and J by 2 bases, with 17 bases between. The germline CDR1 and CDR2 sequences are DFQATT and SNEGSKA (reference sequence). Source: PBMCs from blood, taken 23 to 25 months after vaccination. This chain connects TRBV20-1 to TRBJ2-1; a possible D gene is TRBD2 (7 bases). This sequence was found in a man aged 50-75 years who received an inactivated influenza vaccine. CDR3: CSAVQTGGAYNEQFF. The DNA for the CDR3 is TGCAGTGCCGTCCAAACGGGGGGCGCCTACAATGAGCAGTTCTTC.